Presented here are 5 T cell receptor beta chains from one specimen sequenced in a study of blood T cell repertoires in COVID-19. TCRdb's copy holds only in-frame clones and misses some; the assay was immunoSEQ multiplex PCR. There are under 250,000 clones in the sample; just under 85% occur only once, and 8.9% lies in the top ten. Input material: peripheral blood. The receptors derive from a man at least 80 years old with acute or convalescent COVID-19.

The chain recombines TRBV10-3 with TRBJ2-3, with TRBD1 identical over 7 bases. The ends lost 6 bases at V and 3 bases at J; junction bases unmatched: 6. CDR3 length equals 14 residues. CDR1 is ENHRY and CDR2 is SYGVKD in the germline V gene. In DNA form, the CDR3 reads TGTGCCATCAGCGCAGGGGGTTGGACAGATACGCAGTATTTT. It yields the protein CAISAGGWTDTQYF.

The chain recombines TRBV5-5 with TRBJ2-2, with D maybe TRBD1 (6 bases). Germline-derived CDR1 and CDR2 are SGHKS and YYEKEE (reference sequence). CDR3 length equals 15 residues. The germline V and J ends were trimmed by 4 bases and 6 bases, with 16 bases remaining between them. This CDR3 is CASSPGTPSPGELFF. CDR3 nucleotides: TGTGCCAGCAGCCCCGGGACACCCTCCCCCGGGGAGCTGTTTTTT.

The chain joins TRBV6-4 to TRBJ1-5; D unresolved. The length of the CDR3 is 13 residues. Trimming left V 2 bases short and J 7 bases short, with 9 bases between. The V gene's germline CDR1 is MRHNA and CDR2 SNTAGT. The CDR3 DNA reads TGTGCCAGCAGTGACGGCGGGGTCCAGCCCCAGCATTTT. This translates into CASSDGGVQPQHF.

The genes are TRBV5-1 and TRBJ2-7, with 9 bases aligning to TRBD1. CDR1 is SGHRS, CDR2 YFSETQ, per germline. This CDR3 spans 14 amino acids. With V trimmed by 4 bases and J by 5 bases, 7 bases remained unmatched. Here the CDR3 DNA reads TGCGCCAGCAGCCCGGGGACAGGGATGAACGAGCAGTACTTC. Protein sequence: CASSPGTGMNEQYF.

This chain connects TRBV5-6 to TRBJ2-1; 8 bases fit TRBD1. The CDR3 runs to 15 residues. V lost 4 bases to trimming and J lost 7 bases; unmatched junction nucleotides: 10. CDR1 is SGHDT, CDR2 YYEEEE, per germline. The CDR3 here is CASSREGQENNEQFF. CDR3 nucleotides: TGTGCCAGCAGCCGCGAGGGACAGGAGAATAATGAGCAGTTCTTC.